These T cell receptor beta chains were read from a single sample in a study of OX40 agonist ivuxolimab in advanced cancers. The repertoire was sequenced with immunoSEQ multiplex PCR; TCRdb's copy has only in-frame clones and lacks some. The sample yields more than 80,000 clones, around 88% seen once. Here the sequenced sample was CD4+ or CD8+ T cells sorted from blood, taken in a trial of the OX40 agonist ivuxolimab. The receptor set was obtained from an adult with an advanced solid tumor such as melanoma, head and neck, liver or kidney cancer. Each CDR3 is given without its conserved first and last residue. The size field is filled for only some rows; it gives once, few, many or a size class.

v_call,j_call,clone_size,cdr3_aa
TRBV7-9,TRBJ1-4,.,ASRDTGTGSEKLF
TRBV5-1,TRBJ2-3,.,ASSLGQDSGTQY
TRBV30,TRBJ2-2,.,AWSVWSGPGELF
TRBV2,TRBJ1-2,.,ASSELARTVYGYT
TRBV10-1,TRBJ2-7,.,ASSESTGTDLH
TRBV25-1,TRBJ2-5,.,ASSESRTSGRATETQY
TRBV4-2,TRBJ1-1,once,ASSQDRNRDSAF
TRBV5-1,TRBJ2-5,.,ASSLAGTGGRLETQY
TRBV7-2,TRBJ1-4,few,ASSVTTDPATNEKLF
TRBV11-2,TRBJ2-1,.,ASSKGRGVGRNEQF
TRBV2,TRBJ2-3,.,ASSEGDWDTQY
TRBV7-3,TRBJ1-6,.,ASSPNRNSPLH
TRBV28,TRBJ2-7,.,ASSHSGSRY
TRBV30,TRBJ1-2,.,AWSNRRGAYGYT
TRBV18,TRBJ1-4,.,ASSPQTRRDEKPF
TRBV29-1,TRBJ2-3,.,SVEDVGTDTQY
TRBV11-2,TRBJ2-3,.,ASSLATGDTQY
TRBV5-4,TRBJ2-7,.,ASSELAGLTYEQY
TRBV27,TRBJ2-6,.,ASTKTSGANVLT
TRBV6-1,TRBJ1-1,.,ASLRGPNTEAF
TRBV19,TRBJ2-4,.,ASSSSGTAQNIQY
TRBV18,TRBJ2-3,.,ASSPNRQTSTDTQY
TRBV6-5,TRBJ2-4,.,ASSYSLVGAGIQY
TRBV2,TRBJ2-7,.,ASNGAGGGSGEQY
TRBV7-6,TRBJ2-5,.,ASSLTGSKETQY
TRBV15,TRBJ2-1,.,ATSRKRESYNEQF
TRBV11-3,TRBJ2-5,.,ASSPGDRGIQETQY
TRBV7-2,TRBJ2-7,.,ASSFGGGLSYEQY
TRBV19,TRBJ1-5,.,ASSIRQTINQPQH
TRBV5-1,TRBJ2-4,.,ASSLAGNKFPKNIQY
TRBV30,TRBJ2-5,.,AWMREGARETQY
TRBV7-9,TRBJ1-6,few,ASSLVNSPLH
TRBV7-2,TRBJ1-1,.,ASTSRDRGVNTEAF
TRBV7-3,TRBJ2-3,.,ASSFGREATDTQY
TRBV5-4,TRBJ2-7,.,ASSPSGLSFFYEQY
TRBV29-1,TRBJ2-7,few,STAGTAGNEQY
TRBV1,TRBJ2-2,.,TSSQDKSHSTGELF
TRBV5-1,TRBJ2-1,.,ASSSRAGASYEQF
TRBV25-1,TRBJ2-7,.,ASSDSEGPPGEQY
TRBV5-6,TRBJ1-4,.,ASSSLGGTNEKLF
TRBV6-1,TRBJ2-7,.,ASRYDRGRREQY
TRBV29-1,TRBJ1-3,once,SVEKRAGNTIY
TRBV25-1,TRBJ2-5,.,ASSSSGSEGTQY
TRBV30,TRBJ2-5,once,AWSPKQGAGETQY
TRBV28,TRBJ1-3,few,ASSLLWGSGNTIY
TRBV18,TRBJ1-2,.,ASSRTGTPGDYGYT
TRBV18,TRBJ1-5,.,ASFQGVGNQPQH
TRBV18,TRBJ1-3,.,ASSFLPKGRVSGNTIY
TRBV30,TRBJ1-6,.,AGQEAPRSPLH
TRBV15,TRBJ2-1,.,ATSSRGGAYYNEQF
TRBV19,TRBJ1-1,few,ASSGQQEAF
TRBV28,TRBJ1-1,.,ASRRQGARTEAF
TRBV6-1,TRBJ2-3,.,ASSEAQGGGTDTQY